This TCR beta chain was sequenced for a study of blood T cell repertoires in COVID-19. Study information: PBMCs, B-cell-depleted T cells, or T cells were the source of the cDNA or gDNA that made up the material.

The V gene's germline CDR1 is LGHDT and CDR2 YNNKEL (reference sequence). The V gene lost 3 bases and the J gene lost 4 bases, with 9 bases spanning the gap. This CDR3 has 13 residues. A word on this clone: Other DNA sequences in the sample encode the same CDR3.

Measured with immunoSEQ multiplex PCR; TCRdb has only the in-frame clones, and not every one. This sample has more than 450,000 clones, with roughly 90% found just once. Participant-given clinical history determined each cohort assignment. Source material: PBMCs or T cells enriched from blood (not recorded which). The V gene is TRBV3-1 (or the pseudogene TRBV3-2), the J gene TRBJ1-1; D is possibly TRBD1 (6 bases). This receptor was taken from a woman aged 18-29 years who had recovered from COVID-19. In nucleotides, the CDR3 is TGTGCCAGCAGCCAGATACAGGGCACTGAAGCTTTCTTT. It yields the protein CASSQIQGTEAFF.